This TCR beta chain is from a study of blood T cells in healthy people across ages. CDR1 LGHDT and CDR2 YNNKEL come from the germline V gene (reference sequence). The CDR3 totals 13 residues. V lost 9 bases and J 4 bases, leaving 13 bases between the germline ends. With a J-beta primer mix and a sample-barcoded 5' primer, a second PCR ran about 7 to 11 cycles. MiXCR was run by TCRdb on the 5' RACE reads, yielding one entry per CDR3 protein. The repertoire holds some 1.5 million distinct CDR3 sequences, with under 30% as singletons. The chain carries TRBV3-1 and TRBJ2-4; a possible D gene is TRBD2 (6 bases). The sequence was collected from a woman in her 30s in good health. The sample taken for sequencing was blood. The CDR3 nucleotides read TGTGCCAGTGGGGACTTCAGAAAAAACATTCAGTACTTC. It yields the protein CASGDFRKNIQYF.